This TCR beta chain is from a study of T cells in Graves' hyperthyroidism and ophthalmopathy. TCR beta CDR3 regions were amplified from RNA transcripts. Carried out on the TCR CDR3, a first-round RT-PCR used the HTBI primer set. MiXCR, run by TCRdb on the multiplex PCR reads, gives a single entry per CDR3 protein. This table holds around 520,000 distinct CDR3 sequences, approximately 25% found once. The V segment lost 5 bases and the J segment 3 bases; nucleotides outside the gene matches: 7. The CDR3 is made up of 15 amino acids. CDR1 and CDR2 from the germline V gene are SEHNR and FQNEAQ (reference sequence).

The origin of this receptor is a woman aged 25 to 39 with Graves' ophthalmopathy. Sequencing input: blood. This rearrangement joins TRBV7-9 to TRBJ2-7; 10 bases are shared with TRBD2. For the CDR3, the DNA is TGTGCCAGCAGCCCAGCTAGCGGGAGTATCTACGAGCAGTACTTC. Translating it yields CASSPASGSIYEQYF.